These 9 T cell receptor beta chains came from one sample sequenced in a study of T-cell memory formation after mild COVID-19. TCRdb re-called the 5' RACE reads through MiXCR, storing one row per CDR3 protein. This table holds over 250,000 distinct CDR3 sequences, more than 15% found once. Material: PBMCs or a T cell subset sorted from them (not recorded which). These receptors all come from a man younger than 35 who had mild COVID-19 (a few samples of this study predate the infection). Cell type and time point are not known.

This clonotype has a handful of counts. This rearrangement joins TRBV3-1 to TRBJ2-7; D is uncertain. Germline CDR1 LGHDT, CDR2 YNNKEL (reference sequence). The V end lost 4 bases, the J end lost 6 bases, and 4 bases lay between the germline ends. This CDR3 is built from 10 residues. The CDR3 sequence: CASSLSEQYF. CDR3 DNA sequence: TGTGCCAGCAGCCTCTCCGAGCAGTACTTC.

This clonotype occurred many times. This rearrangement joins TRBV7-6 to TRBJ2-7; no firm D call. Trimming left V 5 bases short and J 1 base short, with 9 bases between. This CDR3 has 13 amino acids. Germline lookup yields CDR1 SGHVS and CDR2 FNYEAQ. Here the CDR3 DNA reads TGTGCCAGCAGCCGGACGCCTTCCTACGAGCAGTACTTC. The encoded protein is CASSRTPSYEQYF.

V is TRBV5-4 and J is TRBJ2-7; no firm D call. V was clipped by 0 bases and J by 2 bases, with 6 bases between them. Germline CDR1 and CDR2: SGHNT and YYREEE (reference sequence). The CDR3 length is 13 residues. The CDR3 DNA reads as TGTGCCAGCAGCTTGGACTTCGCCTACGAGCAGTACTTC. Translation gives CASSLDFAYEQYF.

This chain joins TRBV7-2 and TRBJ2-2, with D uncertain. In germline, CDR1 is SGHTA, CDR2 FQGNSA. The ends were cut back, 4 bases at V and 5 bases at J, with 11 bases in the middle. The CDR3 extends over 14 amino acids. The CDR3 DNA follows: TGTGCCAGCAGCTCCGACATGTCAACCGGGGAGCTGTTTTTT. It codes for CASSSDMSTGELFF.

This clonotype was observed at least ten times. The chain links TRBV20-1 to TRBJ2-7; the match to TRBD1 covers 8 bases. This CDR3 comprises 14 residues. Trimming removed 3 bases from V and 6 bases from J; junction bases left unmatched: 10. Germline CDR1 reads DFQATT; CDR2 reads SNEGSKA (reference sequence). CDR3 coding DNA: TGCAGTGCTAGGTTTGCGCAGGGGGCGGGCGAGCAGTACTTC. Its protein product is CSARFAQGAGEQYF.

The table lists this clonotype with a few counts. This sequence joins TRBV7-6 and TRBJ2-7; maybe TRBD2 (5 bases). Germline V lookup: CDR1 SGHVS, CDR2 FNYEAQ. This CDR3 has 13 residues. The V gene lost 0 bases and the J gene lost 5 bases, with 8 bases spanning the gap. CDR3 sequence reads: CASSLALRDEQYF. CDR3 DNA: TGTGCCAGCAGCTTAGCGCTGAGGGACGAGCAGTACTTC.

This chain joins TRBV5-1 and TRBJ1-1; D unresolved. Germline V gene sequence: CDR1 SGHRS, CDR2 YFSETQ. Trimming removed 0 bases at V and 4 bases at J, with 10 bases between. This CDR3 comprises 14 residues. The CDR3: CASSLGVLPTEAFF. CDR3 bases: TGCGCCAGCAGCTTGGGAGTTCTGCCCACTGAAGCTTTCTTT.

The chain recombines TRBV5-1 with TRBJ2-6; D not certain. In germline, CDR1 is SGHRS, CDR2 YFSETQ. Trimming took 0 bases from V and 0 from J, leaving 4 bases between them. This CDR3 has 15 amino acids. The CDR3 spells CASSLEASGANVLTF. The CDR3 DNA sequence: TGCGCCAGCAGCTTGGAAGCCTCTGGGGCCAACGTCCTGACTTTC.

CDR3 in amino acids: CASSVDSASPLGYTF. CDR3 bases: TGTGCCAGCAGCGTAGATTCGGCTTCTCCCCTTGGCTACACCTTC. The chain has TRBV9 and TRBJ1-2; D gene ambiguous. Between the trimmed V and J ends, which lost 0 bases and 7 bases, there was a span of 16 bases. The CDR3 sequence is 15 residues long. CDR1 is SGDLS, CDR2 YYNGEE, per germline.